Sequencing of this T cell receptor beta chain was carried out in a study of cytomegalovirus exposure and HLA in healthy donors. Study-wide points: Listed as cytomegalovirus-associated were 150 or so TCR beta chains. Per published reports, the classifier diagnosed cytomegalovirus status with high specificity and sensitivity. The tendency of first-cohort TCR clusters to co-occur in the 90 to 150 validation repertoires emerged from a later analysis. Most TCR sequences showed up rarely, but some public TCRs showed up in many donors.

This clone was detected once. The antigen remains undetermined. The data were produced by immunoSEQ multiplex PCR, yet TCRdb's version contains in-frame clones alone and is incomplete. The table has about 150,000 clones, 89% seen once; the top ten hold about 9.9%. Germline lookup yields CDR1 SGHAT and CDR2 FQNNGV. V gave up 5 bases and J gave up 7 bases; unmatched junction bases: 10. The CDR3 has 16 amino acids. The sequenced material came from PBMCs. The source is a woman between 18 and 29 years old in good health and CMV-seropositive. The chain recombines TRBV11-2 with TRBJ1-4; TRBD1 matches 10 bases. The CDR3 nucleotides are TGTGCCAGCAGCCGTTCCGGACAGGGGGAGGTTGAAAAACTGTTTTTT. It encodes CASSRSGQGEVEKLFF.